This T cell receptor beta chain was recorded in a study of monozygotic twins with inflammatory bowel disease. The germline gives CDR1 SGHVS, CDR2 FNYEAQ. The CDR3 covers 15 residues. TCRalpha along with TCRbeta cDNA was subjected to two nested PCRs lasting about 15 and 9 cycles. Following a re-call of the 5' RACE reads, TCRdb has one entry per CDR3 protein and lacks DNA. The sample includes roughly 200,000 distinct CDR3 sequences. The clonotype comes from a human donor with ulcerative colitis or Crohn's disease, or a healthy co-twin of an affected twin (not recorded which). The sequenced sample consisted of blood. This chain joins TRBV7-6 and TRBJ2-7; TCRdb's D call, TRBD1, is unchecked because there is no DNA. CDR3 region: CASSPRTVEGYEQYF.